A single sample is the source of the 17 T cell receptor beta chains below, sequenced in a study of shared clonotypes between healthy human individuals. The assay was immunoSEQ multiplex PCR, and TCRdb's table has in-frame clones only and misses some. The table has about 2.3 million clones, 85% to 95% seen once. The sample comprised naive CD4+ T cells from PBMCs. The subset was: CD45RA+ positively selected. The receptors derive from a man between 18 and 35 years old in good health. Some clones in this sample may be carry-over from other donors' samples.

V is TRBV7-2 and J is TRBJ2-3; D uncertain. Trimming removed 2 bases from V and 5 bases from J, with 14 bases in between. This CDR3 region has 15 residues. Germline CDR1 and CDR2: SGHTA and FQGNSA. DNA for the CDR3: TGTGCCAGCAGCTTACAGTTGCCCACTGGAGATACGCAGTATTTT. Residues: CASSLQLPTGDTQYF.

This sequence joins TRBV9 and TRBJ2-1; D perhaps matches TRBD2 (6 bases). The CDR3 contains 18 residues. Germline CDR1 is SGDLS and CDR2 is YYNGEE. V lost 4 bases and J lost 0, with 20 bases in between. The CDR3 region is CASSSRTPGLGSYNEQFF. CDR3 DNA sequence: TGTGCCAGCAGCTCCCGAACTCCGGGACTCGGCTCCTACAATGAGCAGTTCTTC.

The chain employs TRBV7-3 and TRBJ2-1; TRBD2 aligns across 9 bases. J was trimmed by 4 bases and V by 1 base; bases with no gene match: 8. The CDR3 extends over 17 amino acids. Germline CDR1 SGHTA, CDR2 FQGTGA. The CDR3 protein is CASSLNAGLASYNEQFF. The CDR3 DNA reads TGTGCCAGCAGCTTAAATGCTGGACTAGCGAGTTACAATGAGCAGTTCTTC.

The chain is built from TRBV7-9 and TRBJ1-2; no clear D gene. V lost 5 bases to trimming and J lost 3 bases, with 7 bases between them. This CDR3 is 12 amino acids long. The germline V gene encodes CDR1 SEHNR and CDR2 FQNEAQ (reference sequence). Here the CDR3 reads CASSPTDYGYTF. CDR3 DNA sequence: TGTGCCAGCAGCCCGACGGACTATGGCTACACCTTC.

The CDR3 region has the DNA TGTGCCAGCAGTGGAAGCAGGGAAGATCAGCCCCAGCATTTT. Its protein is CASSGSREDQPQHF. This rearrangement joins TRBV2 to TRBJ1-5, with D tentatively TRBD1 (5 bases). Per the germline V gene, CDR1 is SNHLY and CDR2 is FYNNEI. This CDR3 contains 14 residues. V was shortened by 4 bases and J by 5 bases, with 12 bases between the two germline ends.

This chain joins TRBV7-2 and TRBJ2-1, with 7 bases aligning to TRBD2. Germline V lookup: CDR1 SGHTA, CDR2 FQGNSA. The CDR3 consists of 17 residues. V shed 4 bases and J 7 bases; nucleotides not matched to a gene: 16. CDR3 bases: TGTGCCAGCAGCTACACCCTTGGGGGGAGGGCCAAAAATGAGCAGTTCTTC. Residues: CASSYTLGGRAKNEQFF.

The chain recombines TRBV4-3 with TRBJ2-7; 7 bases are shared with TRBD1. With 4 bases clipped from V and 3 bases from J, the junction kept 12 bases outside the gene matches. This CDR3 is 16 amino acids long. Germline V gene lookup returns CDR1 LGHNA and CDR2 YSLEER. CDR3 sequence (DNA): TGCGCCAGCAGCCGATCAATCGGGGACAGCGTCTACGAGCAGTACTTC. As protein: CASSRSIGDSVYEQYF.

The CDR3 here is CSADRGLYNEQFF. CDR3 bases: TGCAGCGCCGACAGGGGCCTTTACAATGAGCAGTTCTTC. The chain combines TRBV29-1 with TRBJ2-1; the match to TRBD1 covers 8 bases. The V and J ends lost 7 bases and 4 bases, in that order; junction bases with no gene match: 6. Per the germline V gene, CDR1 is SQVTM and CDR2 is ANQGSEA. The CDR3 length is 13 residues.

This chain links TRBV6-6 with TRBJ2-7; 11 bases line up with TRBD1. Germline V lookup: CDR1 MNHNY, CDR2 SVGAGI (reference sequence). The CDR3 spans 16 residues. Losses at the gene ends were 1 base for V and 4 bases for J; bases not matched to a gene: 6. The CDR3, as DNA: TGTGCCAGCAGTTACTTTAGGACAGGGGGCATGTACGAGCAGTACTTC. As protein: CASSYFRTGGMYEQYF.

The chain carries TRBV4-1 and TRBJ2-7; no clear D. The CDR3 consists of 13 residues. Germline-derived CDR1 and CDR2 are MGHRA and YSYEKL. V was trimmed by 4 bases and J by 5 bases, leaving 12 bases between them. The CDR3 nucleotides are TGCGCCAGCAGCCGTGTGGGTATGAACGAGCAGTACTTC. Translation: CASSRVGMNEQYF.

The J gene is TRBJ2-7, the V gene TRBV5-1, with D unresolved. The germline V gene encodes CDR1 SGHRS and CDR2 YFSETQ. The CDR3 is 16 amino acids. V shed 2 bases and J shed 0 bases, with 15 bases lying between them. The CDR3 DNA reads as TGCGCCAGCAGCTTAACTTATAGCCGGAGCTCCTACGAGCAGTACTTC. It specifies CASSLTYSRSSYEQYF.

The genes are TRBV4-2 and TRBJ2-2; 8 bases line up with TRBD2. CDR1 and CDR2 from the germline V gene are LGHNA and YNFKEQ. The CDR3 is 16 residues long. V lost 4 bases to trimming and J lost 3 bases; unmatched junction nucleotides: 7. The CDR3 is CASSLLSGSDTGELFF. The CDR3 DNA reads as TGTGCCAGCAGCCTTCTAAGCGGGAGTGACACCGGGGAGCTGTTTTTT.

Worth noting for this clone: The sample contains more than one DNA sequence encoding this CDR3. This sequence joins TRBV29-1 and TRBJ1-3; D is uncertain. The V gene's germline CDR1 is SQVTM and CDR2 ANQGSEA. This CDR3 is 13 amino acids long. Trimming removed 3 bases at V and 2 bases at J, with 8 bases between. CDR3 in amino acids: CSVEGGPGNTIYF. CDR3 DNA sequence: TGCAGCGTTGAGGGAGGCCCTGGAAACACCATATATTTT.

The rearrangement joins TRBV18 to TRBJ2-1; D is tentatively TRBD1 or TRBD2 (5 bases each). The germline CDR1 and CDR2 sequences are KGHSH and LQKENI. V was clipped by 4 bases and J by 9 bases, with 16 bases between them. This CDR3 region has 14 residues. The CDR3 nucleotides are TGTGCCAGCTCACAGGACACCCTGAGGGGTGAGCAGTTCTTC. Protein sequence: CASSQDTLRGEQFF.

V and J are TRBV7-8 and TRBJ2-7, with 8 bases aligning to TRBD1. The CDR3 length is 17 residues. V lost 4 bases, J lost 6 bases, and 17 bases stayed unmatched. CDR1 is SGHVS, CDR2 FQNEAQ, per germline. This CDR3 reads CASSSLERLDRALEQYF. The CDR3 bases are TGTGCCAGCAGCTCACTCGAACGCCTGGACAGGGCTCTCGAGCAGTACTTC.

A few counts support this clone. Other DNA sequences in the sample encode the same CDR3. V usage is TRBV7-3 and J usage is TRBJ2-1, with 9 bases lining up with TRBD2. The CDR3 is 15 residues long. With V trimmed by 2 bases and J by 4 bases, 3 bases remained unmatched. CDR1 is SGHTA and CDR2 is FQGTGA in the germline V gene. The CDR3 DNA reads TGTGCCAGCAGCTTAGGACTAGCGCTTTACAATGAGCAGTTCTTC. Translating gives CASSLGLALYNEQFF.

The chain joins TRBV6-5 to TRBJ1-2; no reliable D call. Trimming removed 0 bases at V and 1 base at J, with 9 bases between. The germline V gene encodes CDR1 MNHEY and CDR2 SVGAGI. The CDR3 runs to 15 residues. The CDR3 loop reads CASSYSATRNYGYTF. For the CDR3, the DNA is TGTGCCAGCAGTTACTCCGCGACACGTAACTATGGCTACACCTTC.